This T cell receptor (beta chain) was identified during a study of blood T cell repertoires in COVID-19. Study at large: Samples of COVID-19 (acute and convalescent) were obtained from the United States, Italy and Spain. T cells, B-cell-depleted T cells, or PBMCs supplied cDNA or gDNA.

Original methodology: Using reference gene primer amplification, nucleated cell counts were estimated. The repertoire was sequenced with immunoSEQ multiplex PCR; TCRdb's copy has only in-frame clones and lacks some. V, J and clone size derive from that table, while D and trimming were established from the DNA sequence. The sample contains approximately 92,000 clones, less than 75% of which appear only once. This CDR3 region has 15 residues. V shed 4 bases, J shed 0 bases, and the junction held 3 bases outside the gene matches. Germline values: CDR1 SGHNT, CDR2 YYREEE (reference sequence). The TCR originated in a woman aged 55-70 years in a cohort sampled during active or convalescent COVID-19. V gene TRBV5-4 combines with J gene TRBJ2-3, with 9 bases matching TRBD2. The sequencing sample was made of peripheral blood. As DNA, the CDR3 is TGTGCCAGCAGCCAGACTAGCGGCAGCACAGATACGCAGTATTTT. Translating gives CASSQTSGSTDTQYF.